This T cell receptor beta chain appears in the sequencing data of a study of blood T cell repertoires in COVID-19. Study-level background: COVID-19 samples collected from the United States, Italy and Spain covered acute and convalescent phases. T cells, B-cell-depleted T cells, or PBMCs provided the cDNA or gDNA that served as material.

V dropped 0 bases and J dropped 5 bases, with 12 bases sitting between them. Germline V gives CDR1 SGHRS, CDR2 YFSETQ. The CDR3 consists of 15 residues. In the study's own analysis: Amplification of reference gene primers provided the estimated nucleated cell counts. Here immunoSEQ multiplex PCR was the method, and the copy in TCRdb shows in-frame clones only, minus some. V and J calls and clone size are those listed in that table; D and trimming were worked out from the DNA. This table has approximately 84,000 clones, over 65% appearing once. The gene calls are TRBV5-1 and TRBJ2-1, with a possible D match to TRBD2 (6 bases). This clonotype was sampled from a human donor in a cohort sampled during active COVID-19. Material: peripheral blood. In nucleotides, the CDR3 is TGCGCCAGCAGCTTGGAGGCTAGCGATCACAATGAGCAGTTCTTC. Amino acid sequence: CASSLEASDHNEQFF.